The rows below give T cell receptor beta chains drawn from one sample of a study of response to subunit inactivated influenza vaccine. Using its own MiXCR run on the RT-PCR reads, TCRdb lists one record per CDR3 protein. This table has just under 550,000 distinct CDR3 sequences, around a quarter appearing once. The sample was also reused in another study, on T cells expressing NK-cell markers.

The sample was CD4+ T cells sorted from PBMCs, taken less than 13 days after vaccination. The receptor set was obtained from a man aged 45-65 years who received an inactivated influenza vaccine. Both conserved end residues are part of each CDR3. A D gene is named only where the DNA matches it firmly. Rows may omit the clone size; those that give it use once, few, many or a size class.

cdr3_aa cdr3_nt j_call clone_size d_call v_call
CASSVSGNYNEQFF TGTGCCAGCAGCGTATCGGGGAACTACAATGAGCAGTTCTTC TRBJ2-1 . . TRBV9
CASSPGPVLVGSGANVLTF TGTGCCAGCTCACCGGGGCCTGTGCTCGTAGGTTCTGGGGCCAACGTCCTGACTTTC TRBJ2-6 . . TRBV18
CASSGALAGGQEKQFF TGTGCCAGCAGCGGCGCTCTAGCGGGAGGGCAGGAAAAGCAGTTCTTC TRBJ2-1 . TRBD2 TRBV9
CASSTGPSSSYNEQFF TGTGCCAGCAGCACCGGACCCTCGAGCTCCTACAATGAGCAGTTCTTC TRBJ2-1 . . TRBV7-9
CASSTTRDPPRYF TGTGCCAGCAGTACAACCCGGGACCCCCCGCGTTACTTC TRBJ2-5 . . TRBV6-1
CASRISGEQFF TGTGCCAGCAGGATCTCGGGGGAGCAGTTCTTC TRBJ2-1 few . TRBV28
CASSAAPPLTGSTDTQYF TGTGCCAGCAGCGCTGCCCCACCATTGACGGGTAGCACAGATACGCAGTATTTT TRBJ2-3 few . TRBV9
CSVDVNQETQYF TGCAGCGTTGATGTTAACCAAGAGACCCAGTACTTC TRBJ2-5 few . TRBV29-1
CASSIRQYTGELFF TGTGCCAGTAGTATTCGTCAGTACACCGGGGAGCTGTTTTTT TRBJ2-2 . . TRBV19
CASKKPGLAETQYF TGCGCCAGCAAGAAACCGGGGCTAGCAGAGACCCAGTACTTC TRBJ2-5 few . TRBV4-1
CACSGTPPFSGEQFF TGTGCCTGCAGTGGGACTCCCCCTTTTTCGGGAGAGCAGTTCTTC TRBJ2-1 . . TRBV30
CASSVGQGFEAFF TGTGCCAGCAGCGTCGGACAGGGATTTGAAGCTTTCTTT TRBJ1-1 few TRBD1 TRBV9
CASSNGGRARETQYF TGTGCCAGCAGCAATGGCGGGAGGGCCCGAGAGACCCAGTACTTC TRBJ2-5 . . TRBV21-1
CASSVTVDRAYNEQFF TGCGCCAGCAGCGTGACGGTAGACAGGGCGTACAATGAGCAGTTCTTC TRBJ2-1 . TRBD1 TRBV5-1
CSAPDRTYEQYF TGCAGTGCTCCAGACAGGACATACGAGCAGTACTTC TRBJ2-7 . . TRBV20-1
CSVNAGGGELFF TGCAGCGTGAACGCGGGAGGCGGGGAGCTGTTTTTT TRBJ2-2 . TRBD2 TRBV29-1
CASSVMGQSNTEAFF TGTGCCAGCAGCGTCATGGGACAGTCGAACACTGAAGCTTTCTTT TRBJ1-1 few TRBD1 TRBV7-9
CASSLVPRGQVVAKNIQYF TGTGCCAGCAGCTTAGTCCCACGGGGACAGGTAGTAGCCAAAAACATTCAGTACTTC TRBJ2-4 . TRBD1 TRBV7-8
CASSESGRTSEQYF TGTGCCAGCAGTGAGTCCGGGAGGACGTCCGAGCAGTACTTC TRBJ2-7 few TRBD2 TRBV25-1
CASSFPGRAGREQFF TGTGCCAGCAGTTTCCCCGGGAGGGCGGGCCGTGAGCAGTTCTTC TRBJ2-1 few TRBD2 TRBV12-3/TRBV12-4
CASSPGLAGTDTQYF TGTGCCAGCAGCCCCGGACTAGCGGGGACAGATACGCAGTATTTT TRBJ2-3 medium-sized TRBD2 TRBV5-1
CASSSLAGGDTQYF TGTGCCAGCAGCTCACTAGCGGGAGGAGATACGCAGTATTTT TRBJ2-3 many TRBD2 TRBV7-9
CSARDKSGRALEQFF TGCAGTGCTAGAGACAAAAGCGGGAGGGCCCTTGAGCAGTTCTTC TRBJ2-1 once TRBD2 TRBV20-1
CASRMTSGSQKTQYF TGTGCCAGCAGGATGACTAGCGGGTCTCAGAAGACCCAGTACTTC TRBJ2-5 few TRBD2 TRBV7-9
CSARTGRAYNEQFF TGCAGTGCTAGGACAGGGCGGGCATACAATGAGCAGTTCTTC TRBJ2-1 . TRBD1 TRBV20-1
CASSQEWRGAGYNVLTF TGCGCCAGCAGCCAAGAATGGCGAGGGGCGGGGTATAACGTCCTGACTTTC TRBJ2-6 . . TRBV4-3
CASSRIRQGEPPLHF TGTGCCAGCAGTAGAATAAGACAGGGGGAACCACCCCTCCACTTT TRBJ1-6 . TRBD1 TRBV6-1
CASSLAGGWDEKLFF TGTGCCAGCAGTTTGGCAGGGGGATGGGATGAAAAACTGTTTTTT TRBJ1-4 few TRBD1 TRBV12-3/TRBV12-4
CASSPARGGLYNEQFF TGTGCCAGCAGCCCCGCCCGGGGCGGGCTCTACAATGAGCAGTTCTTC TRBJ2-1 . . TRBV7-3
CASGDSMNTEAFF TGTGCCAGCGGGGACAGCATGAACACTGAAGCTTTCTTT TRBJ1-1 . TRBD1 TRBV6-1
CASSTPDRVKGRIQYF TGCGCCAGCAGTACCCCCGACAGGGTAAAAGGAAGAATCCAGTACTTC TRBJ2-5 . TRBD1 TRBV5-1